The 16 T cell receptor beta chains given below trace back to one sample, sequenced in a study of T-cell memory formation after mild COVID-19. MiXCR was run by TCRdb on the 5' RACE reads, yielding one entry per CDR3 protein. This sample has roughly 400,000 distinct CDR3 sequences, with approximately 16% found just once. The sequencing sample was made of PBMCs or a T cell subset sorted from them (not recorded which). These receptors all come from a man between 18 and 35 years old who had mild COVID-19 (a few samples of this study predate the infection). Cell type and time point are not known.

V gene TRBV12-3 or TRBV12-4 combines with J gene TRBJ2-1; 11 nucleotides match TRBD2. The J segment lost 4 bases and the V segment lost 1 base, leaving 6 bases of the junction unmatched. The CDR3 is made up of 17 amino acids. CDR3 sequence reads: CASSLGQGLAVYNEQFF. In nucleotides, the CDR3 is TGTGCCAGCAGTTTAGGGCAGGGACTAGCGGTGTACAATGAGCAGTTCTTC.

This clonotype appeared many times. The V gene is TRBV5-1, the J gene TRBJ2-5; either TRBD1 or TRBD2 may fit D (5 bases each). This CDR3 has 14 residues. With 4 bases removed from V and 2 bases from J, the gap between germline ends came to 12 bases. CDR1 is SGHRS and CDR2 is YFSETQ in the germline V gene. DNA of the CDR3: TGCGCCAGCAGCCCCGGGACGGCGCAAGAGACCCAGTACTTC. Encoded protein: CASSPGTAQETQYF.

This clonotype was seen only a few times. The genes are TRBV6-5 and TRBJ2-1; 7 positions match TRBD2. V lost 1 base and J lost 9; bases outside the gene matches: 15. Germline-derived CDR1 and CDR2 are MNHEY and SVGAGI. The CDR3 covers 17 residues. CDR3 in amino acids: CASSYLGGTGAHGEQFF. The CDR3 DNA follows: TGTGCCAGCAGTTACTTGGGGGGGACTGGGGCTCATGGTGAGCAGTTCTTC.

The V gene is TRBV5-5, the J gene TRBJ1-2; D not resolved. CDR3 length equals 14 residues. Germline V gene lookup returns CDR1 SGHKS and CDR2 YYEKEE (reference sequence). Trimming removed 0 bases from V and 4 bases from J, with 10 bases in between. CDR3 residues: CASSLAPAVYGYTF. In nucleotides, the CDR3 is TGTGCCAGCAGCTTGGCCCCGGCCGTCTATGGCTACACCTTC.

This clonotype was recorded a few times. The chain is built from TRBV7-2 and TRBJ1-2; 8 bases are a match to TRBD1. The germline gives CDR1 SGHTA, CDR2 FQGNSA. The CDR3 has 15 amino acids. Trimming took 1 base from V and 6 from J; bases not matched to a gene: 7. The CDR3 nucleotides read TGTGCCAGCAGCTTAGGGTCGACAGGGGCTAATGGCTACACCTTC. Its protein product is CASSLGSTGANGYTF.

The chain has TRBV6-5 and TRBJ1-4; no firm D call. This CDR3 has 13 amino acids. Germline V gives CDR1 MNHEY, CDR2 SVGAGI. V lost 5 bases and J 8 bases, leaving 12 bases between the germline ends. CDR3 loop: CASSTQPREKLFF. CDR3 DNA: TGTGCCAGCAGTACACAACCTCGGGAAAAACTGTTTTTT.

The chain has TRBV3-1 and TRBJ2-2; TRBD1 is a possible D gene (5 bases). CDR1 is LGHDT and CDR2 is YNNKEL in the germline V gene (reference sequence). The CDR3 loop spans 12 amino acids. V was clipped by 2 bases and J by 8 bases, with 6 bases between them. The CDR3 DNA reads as TGTGCCAGCAGCCAATACAGGGGGGAGCTGTTTTTT. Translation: CASSQYRGELFF.

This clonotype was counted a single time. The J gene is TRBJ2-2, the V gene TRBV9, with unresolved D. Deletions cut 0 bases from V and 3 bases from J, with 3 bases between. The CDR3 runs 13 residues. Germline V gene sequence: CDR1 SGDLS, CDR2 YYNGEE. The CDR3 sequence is CASSVVYTGELFF. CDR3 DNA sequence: TGTGCCAGCAGCGTAGTCTACACCGGGGAGCTGTTTTTT. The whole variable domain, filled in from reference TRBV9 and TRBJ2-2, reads DSGVTQTPKHLITATGQRVTLRCSPRSGDLSVYWYQQSLDQGLQFLIQYYNGEERAKGNILERFSAQQFPDLHSELNLSSLELGDSALYFCASSVVYTGELFFGEGSRLTVL.

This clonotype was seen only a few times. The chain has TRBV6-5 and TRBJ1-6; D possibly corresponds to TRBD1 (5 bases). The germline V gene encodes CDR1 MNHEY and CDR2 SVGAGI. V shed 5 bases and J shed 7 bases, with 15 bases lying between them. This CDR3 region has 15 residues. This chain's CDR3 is CASSLTGRANSPLHF. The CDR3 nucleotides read TGTGCCAGCAGTCTAACGGGCAGGGCGAATTCACCCCTCCACTTT.

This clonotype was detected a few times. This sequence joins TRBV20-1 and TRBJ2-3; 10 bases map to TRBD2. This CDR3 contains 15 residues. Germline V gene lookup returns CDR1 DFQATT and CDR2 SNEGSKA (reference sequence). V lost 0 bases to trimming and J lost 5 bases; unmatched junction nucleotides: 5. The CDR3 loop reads CSARDERGGKDTQYF. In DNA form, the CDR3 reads TGCAGTGCTAGAGATGAGCGGGGGGGCAAAGATACGCAGTATTTT.

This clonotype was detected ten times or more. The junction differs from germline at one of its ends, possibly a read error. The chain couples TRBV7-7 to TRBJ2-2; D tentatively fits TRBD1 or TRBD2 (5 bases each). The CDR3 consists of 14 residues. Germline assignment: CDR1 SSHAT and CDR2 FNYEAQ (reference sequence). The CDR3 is CASSLASGTGELFF. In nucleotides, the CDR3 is TGTGCTAGCAGCTTAGCGTCAGGGACCGGGGAGCTGTTTTTT. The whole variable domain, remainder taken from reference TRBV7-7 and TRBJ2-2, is GAGVSQSPRYKVTKRGQDVTLRCDPISSHATLYWYQQALGQGPEFLTYFNYEAQPDKSGLPSDRFSAERPEGSISTLTIQRTEQRDSAMYRCASSLASGTGELFFGEGSRLTVL.

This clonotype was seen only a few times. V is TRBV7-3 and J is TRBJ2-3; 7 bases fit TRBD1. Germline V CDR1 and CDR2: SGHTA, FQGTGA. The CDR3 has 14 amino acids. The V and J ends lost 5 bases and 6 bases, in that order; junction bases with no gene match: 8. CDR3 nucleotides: TGTGCCAGCAGCCTTAGGGGGCGCGACGATACGCAGTATTTT. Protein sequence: CASSLRGRDDTQYF.

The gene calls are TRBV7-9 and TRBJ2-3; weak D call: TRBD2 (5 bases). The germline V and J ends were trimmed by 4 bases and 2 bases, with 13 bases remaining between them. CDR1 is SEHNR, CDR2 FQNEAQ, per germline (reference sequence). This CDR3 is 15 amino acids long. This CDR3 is CASSSLGIYTDTQYF. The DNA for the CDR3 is TGTGCCAGCAGCTCCCTCGGGATTTACACAGATACGCAGTATTTT. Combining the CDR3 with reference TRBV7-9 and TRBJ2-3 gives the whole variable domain DTGVSQNPRHKITKRGQNVTFRCDPISEHNRLYWYRQTLGQGPEFLTYFQNEAQLEKSRLLSDRFSAERPKGSFSTLEIQRTEQGDSAMYLCASSSLGIYTDTQYFGPGTRLTVL.

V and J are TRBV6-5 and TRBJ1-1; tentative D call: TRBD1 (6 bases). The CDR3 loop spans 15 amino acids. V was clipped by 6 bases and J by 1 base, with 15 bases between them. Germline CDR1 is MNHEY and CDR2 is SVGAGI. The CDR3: CASSLGTTANTEAFF. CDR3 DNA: TGTGCCAGCAGCCTCGGGACAACTGCGAACACTGAAGCTTTCTTT.

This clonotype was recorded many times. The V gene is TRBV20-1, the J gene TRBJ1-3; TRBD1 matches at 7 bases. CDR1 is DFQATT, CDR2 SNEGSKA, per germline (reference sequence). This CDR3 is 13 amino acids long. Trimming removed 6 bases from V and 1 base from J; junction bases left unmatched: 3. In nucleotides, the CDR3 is TGCAGTGCAGGACAGGCATCTGGAAACACCATATATTTT. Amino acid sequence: CSAGQASGNTIYF.

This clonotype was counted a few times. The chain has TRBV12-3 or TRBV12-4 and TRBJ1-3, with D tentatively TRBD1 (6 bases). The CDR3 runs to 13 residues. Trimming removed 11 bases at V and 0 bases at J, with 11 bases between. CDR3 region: CADRSSSGNTIYF. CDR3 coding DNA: TGTGCCGACAGGAGCAGCTCTGGAAACACCATATATTTT.